This T cell receptor (beta chain) was captured in a study of a mutant IDH1 vaccine in newly diagnosed glioma. The time point was: week 11, during vaccination. Mutant IDH1 20-mer peptide, at 300 ug, made up each vaccine dose, with topical imiquimod. New IDH1-mutant, ATRX-lost WHO grade 3 or 4 astrocytomas occurred in donors. The trim removed 3 bases at V and 5 bases at J, leaving 6 bases unmatched. Germline values: CDR1 LNHDA, CDR2 SQIVND (reference sequence). The CDR3 runs to 15 residues. Assay used: immunoSEQ multiplex PCR; TCRdb lists only in-frame clones, some missing. The sample consists of around 62,000 clones, approximately 91% of them appearing once. Comments on this clone: The target antigen is unknown.

The chain uses TRBV19 and TRBJ1-4, with TRBD1 identical over 7 bases. Sequenced material: PBMCs, taken from a glioma patient whose treatment included an IDH1 peptide vaccine. The source is a middle-aged man with glioma. The CDR3: CASSILIQGNEKLFF. The CDR3 coding sequence is TGTGCCAGTAGTATCCTTATACAGGGGAATGAAAAACTGTTTTTT.